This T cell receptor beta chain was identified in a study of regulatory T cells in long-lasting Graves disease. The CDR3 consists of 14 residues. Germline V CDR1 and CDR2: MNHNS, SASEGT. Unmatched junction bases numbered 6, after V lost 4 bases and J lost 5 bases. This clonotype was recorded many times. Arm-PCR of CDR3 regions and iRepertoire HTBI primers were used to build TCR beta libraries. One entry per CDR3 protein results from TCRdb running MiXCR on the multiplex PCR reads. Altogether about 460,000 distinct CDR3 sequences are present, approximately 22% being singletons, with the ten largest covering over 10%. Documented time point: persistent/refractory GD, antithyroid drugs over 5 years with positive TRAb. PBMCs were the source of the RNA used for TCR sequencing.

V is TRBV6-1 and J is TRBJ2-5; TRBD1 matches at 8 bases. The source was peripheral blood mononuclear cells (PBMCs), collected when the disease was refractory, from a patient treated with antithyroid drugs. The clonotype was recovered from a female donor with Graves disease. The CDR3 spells CASSVGQGRETQYF. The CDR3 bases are TGTGCCAGCAGTGTAGGACAGGGCCGGGAGACCCAGTACTTC.